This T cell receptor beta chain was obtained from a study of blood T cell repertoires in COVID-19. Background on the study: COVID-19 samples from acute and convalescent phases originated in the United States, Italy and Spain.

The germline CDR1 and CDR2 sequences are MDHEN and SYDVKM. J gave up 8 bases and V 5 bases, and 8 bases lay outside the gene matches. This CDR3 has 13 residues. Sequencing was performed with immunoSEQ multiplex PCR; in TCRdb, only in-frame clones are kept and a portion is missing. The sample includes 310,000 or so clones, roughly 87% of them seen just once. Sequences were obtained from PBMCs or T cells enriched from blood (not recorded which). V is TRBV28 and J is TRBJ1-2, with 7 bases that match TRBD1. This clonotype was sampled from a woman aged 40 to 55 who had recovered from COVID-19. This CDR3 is CASSTDRVSGYTF. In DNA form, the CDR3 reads TGTGCCAGCAGTACCGACAGGGTGTCGGGCTACACCTTC.